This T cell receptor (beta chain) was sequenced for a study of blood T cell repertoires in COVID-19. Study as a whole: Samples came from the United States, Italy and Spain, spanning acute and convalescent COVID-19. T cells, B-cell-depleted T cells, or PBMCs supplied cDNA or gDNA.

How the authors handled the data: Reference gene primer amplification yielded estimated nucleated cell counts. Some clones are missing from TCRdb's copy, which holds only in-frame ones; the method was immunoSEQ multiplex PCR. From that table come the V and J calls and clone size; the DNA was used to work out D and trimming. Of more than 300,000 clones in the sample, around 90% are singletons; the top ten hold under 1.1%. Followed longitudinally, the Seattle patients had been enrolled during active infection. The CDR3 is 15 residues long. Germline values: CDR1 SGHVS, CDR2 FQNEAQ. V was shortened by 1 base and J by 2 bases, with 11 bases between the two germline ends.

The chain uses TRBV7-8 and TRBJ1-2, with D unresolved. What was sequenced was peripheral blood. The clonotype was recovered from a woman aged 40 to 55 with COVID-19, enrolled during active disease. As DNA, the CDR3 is TGTGCCAGCAGCTTAGATAGTCCGGGAAACTATGGCTACACCTTC. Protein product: CASSLDSPGNYGYTF.